This section outlines one TCR beta chain sequence together with its context. Other DNA variants within this sample encode the same CDR3. Clones were read by immunoSEQ multiplex PCR, and TCRdb kept only the in-frame ones, dropping some. The sample has tens of thousands of clones; roughly 89% are singletons. The data were obtained in a study of blood T cell repertoires in COVID-19. Looked up from germline, CDR1 is SEHNR and CDR2 is FQNEAQ (reference sequence). Trimming left V 3 bases short and J 7 bases short, with 4 bases between. The CDR3 is 11 amino acids. The specimen was peripheral blood. This TCR came from a human donor in a cohort sampled during active COVID-19. This chain uses TRBV7-9 with TRBJ2-1; no firm D call. CDR3 residues: CASSFANEQFF. CDR3 DNA sequence: TGTGCCAGCAGCTTTGCGAATGAGCAGTTCTTC.